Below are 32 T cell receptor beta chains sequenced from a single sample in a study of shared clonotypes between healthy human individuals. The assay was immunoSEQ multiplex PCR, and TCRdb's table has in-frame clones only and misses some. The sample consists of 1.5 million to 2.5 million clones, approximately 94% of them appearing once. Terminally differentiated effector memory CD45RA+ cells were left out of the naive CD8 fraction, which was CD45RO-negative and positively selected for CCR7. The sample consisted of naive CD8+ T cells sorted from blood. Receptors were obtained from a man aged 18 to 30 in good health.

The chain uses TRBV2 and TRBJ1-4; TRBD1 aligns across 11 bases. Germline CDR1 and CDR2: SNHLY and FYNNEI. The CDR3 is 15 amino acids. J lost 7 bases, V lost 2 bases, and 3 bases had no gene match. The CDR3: CASSETGTGGEKLFF. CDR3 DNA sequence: TGTGCCAGCAGTGAAACTGGGACAGGGGGTGAAAAACTGTTTTTT.

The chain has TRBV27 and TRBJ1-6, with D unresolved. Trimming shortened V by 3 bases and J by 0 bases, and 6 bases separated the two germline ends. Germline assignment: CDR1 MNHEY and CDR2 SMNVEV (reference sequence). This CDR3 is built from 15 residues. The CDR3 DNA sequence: TGTGCCAGCAGTTTGGTTCGCTCCTATAATTCACCCCTCCACTTT. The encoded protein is CASSLVRSYNSPLHF.

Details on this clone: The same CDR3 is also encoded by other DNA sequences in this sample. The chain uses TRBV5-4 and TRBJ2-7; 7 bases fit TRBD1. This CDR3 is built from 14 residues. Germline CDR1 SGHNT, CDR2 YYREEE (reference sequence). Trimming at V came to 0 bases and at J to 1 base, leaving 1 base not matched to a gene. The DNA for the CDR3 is TGTGCCAGCAGCTTGGGGGACAGATCCTACGAGCAGTACTTC. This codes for CASSLGDRSYEQYF. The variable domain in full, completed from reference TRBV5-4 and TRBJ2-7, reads ETGVTQSPTHLIKTRGQQVTLRCSSQSGHNTVSWYQQALGQGPQFIFQYYREEENGRGNFPPRFSGLQFPNYSSELNVNALELDDSALYLCASSLGDRSYEQYFGPGTRLTVT.

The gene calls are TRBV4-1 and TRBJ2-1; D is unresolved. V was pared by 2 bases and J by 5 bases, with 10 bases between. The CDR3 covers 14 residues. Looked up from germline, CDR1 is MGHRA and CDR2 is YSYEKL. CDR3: CASSQRPLDNEQFF. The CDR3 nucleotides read TGCGCCAGCAGCCAACGGCCTTTGGACAATGAGCAGTTCTTC.

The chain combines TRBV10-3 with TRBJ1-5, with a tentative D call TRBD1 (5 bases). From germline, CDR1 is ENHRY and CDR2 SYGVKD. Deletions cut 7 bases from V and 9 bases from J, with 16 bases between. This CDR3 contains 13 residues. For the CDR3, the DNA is TGTGCCATCATGAGGGGTAGCGGGGGGCCCCAGCATTTT. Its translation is CAIMRGSGGPQHF.

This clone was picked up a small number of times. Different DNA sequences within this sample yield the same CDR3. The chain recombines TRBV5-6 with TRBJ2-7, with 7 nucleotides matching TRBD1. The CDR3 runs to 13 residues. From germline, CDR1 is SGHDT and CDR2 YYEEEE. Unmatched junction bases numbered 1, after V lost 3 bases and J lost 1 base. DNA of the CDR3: TGTGCCAGCAGCTGGGGACAGTCCTACGAGCAGTACTTC. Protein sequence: CASSWGQSYEQYF.

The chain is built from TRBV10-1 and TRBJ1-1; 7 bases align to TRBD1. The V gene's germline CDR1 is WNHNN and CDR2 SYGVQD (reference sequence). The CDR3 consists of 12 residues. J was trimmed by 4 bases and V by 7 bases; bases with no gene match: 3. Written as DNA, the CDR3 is TGCGCCAGCACGACAGGGACCACTGAAGCTTTCTTT. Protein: CASTTGTTEAFF.

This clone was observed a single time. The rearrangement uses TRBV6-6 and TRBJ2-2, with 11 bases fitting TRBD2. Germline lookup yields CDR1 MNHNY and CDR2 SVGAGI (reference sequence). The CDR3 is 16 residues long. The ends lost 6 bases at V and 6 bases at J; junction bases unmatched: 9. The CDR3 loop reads CASSQELAGVSGELFF. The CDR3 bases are TGTGCCAGCAGCCAAGAACTAGCGGGAGTATCCGGGGAGCTGTTTTTT.

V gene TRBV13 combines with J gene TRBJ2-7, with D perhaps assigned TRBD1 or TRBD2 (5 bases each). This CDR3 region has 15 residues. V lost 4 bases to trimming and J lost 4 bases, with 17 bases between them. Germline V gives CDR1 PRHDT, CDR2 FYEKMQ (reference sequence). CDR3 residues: CASSSPGTEGYEQYF. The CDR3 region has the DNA TGTGCCAGCAGCTCTCCCGGGACGGAAGGGTACGAGCAGTACTTC.

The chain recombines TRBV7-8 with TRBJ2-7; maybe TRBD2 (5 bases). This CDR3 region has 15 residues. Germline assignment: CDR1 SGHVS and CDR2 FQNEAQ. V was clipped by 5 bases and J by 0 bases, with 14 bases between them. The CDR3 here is CASSETVTSSYEQYF. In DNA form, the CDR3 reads TGTGCCAGCAGCGAAACAGTTACTAGCTCCTACGAGCAGTACTTC.

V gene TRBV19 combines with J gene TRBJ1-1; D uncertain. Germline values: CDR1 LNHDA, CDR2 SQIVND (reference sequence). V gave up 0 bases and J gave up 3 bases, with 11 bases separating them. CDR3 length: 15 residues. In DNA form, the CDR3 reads TGTGCCAGTAGTATAGATTTAGAAGAATACACTGAAGCTTTCTTT. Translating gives CASSIDLEEYTEAFF.

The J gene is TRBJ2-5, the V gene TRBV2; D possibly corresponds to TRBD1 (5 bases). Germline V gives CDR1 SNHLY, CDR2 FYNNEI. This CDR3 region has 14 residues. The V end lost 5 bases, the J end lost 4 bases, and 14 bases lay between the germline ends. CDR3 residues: CASSFLGAGETQYF. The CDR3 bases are TGTGCCAGCAGTTTTTTAGGGGCCGGAGAGACCCAGTACTTC.

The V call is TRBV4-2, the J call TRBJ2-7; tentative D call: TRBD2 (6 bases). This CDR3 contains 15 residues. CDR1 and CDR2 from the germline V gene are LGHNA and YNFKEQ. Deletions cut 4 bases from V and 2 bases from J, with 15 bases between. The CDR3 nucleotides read TGTGCCAGCAGCCCAGGAGCGGGTTCGACCTACGAGCAGTACTTC. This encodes CASSPGAGSTYEQYF.

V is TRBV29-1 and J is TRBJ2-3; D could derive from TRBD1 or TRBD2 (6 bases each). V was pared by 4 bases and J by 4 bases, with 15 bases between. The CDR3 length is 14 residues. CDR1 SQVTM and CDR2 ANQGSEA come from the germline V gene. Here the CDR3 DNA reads TGCAGCGTTGGCGGGCAAAGGGGGGCAGATACGCAGTATTTT. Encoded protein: CSVGGQRGADTQYF.

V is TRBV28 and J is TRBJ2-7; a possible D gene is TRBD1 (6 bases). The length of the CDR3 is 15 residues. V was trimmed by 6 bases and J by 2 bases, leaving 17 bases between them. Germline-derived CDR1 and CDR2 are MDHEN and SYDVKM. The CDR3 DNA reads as TGTGCCAGCAGAAGGGACAATGCCTTTCCCTACGAGCAGTACTTC. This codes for CASRRDNAFPYEQYF.

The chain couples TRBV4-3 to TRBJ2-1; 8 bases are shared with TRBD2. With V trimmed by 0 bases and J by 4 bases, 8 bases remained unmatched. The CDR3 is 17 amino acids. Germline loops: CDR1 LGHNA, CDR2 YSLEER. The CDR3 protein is CASSQDYTGGPYNEQFF. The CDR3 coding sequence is TGCGCCAGCAGCCAAGATTATACGGGAGGGCCGTACAATGAGCAGTTCTTC.

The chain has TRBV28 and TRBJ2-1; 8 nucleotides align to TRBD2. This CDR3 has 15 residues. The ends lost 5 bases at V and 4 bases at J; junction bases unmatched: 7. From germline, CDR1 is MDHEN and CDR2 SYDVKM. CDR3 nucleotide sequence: TGTGCCAGCAGTCCCCGGGGGGGGACTTACAATGAGCAGTTCTTC. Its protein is CASSPRGGTYNEQFF.

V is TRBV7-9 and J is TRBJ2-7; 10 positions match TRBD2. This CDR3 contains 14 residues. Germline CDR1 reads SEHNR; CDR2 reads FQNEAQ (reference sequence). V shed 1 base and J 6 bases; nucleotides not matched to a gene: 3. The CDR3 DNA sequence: TGTGCCAGCAGCTTAGAGGTAGCGGGAGGCGAGCAGTACTTC. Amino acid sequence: CASSLEVAGGEQYF.

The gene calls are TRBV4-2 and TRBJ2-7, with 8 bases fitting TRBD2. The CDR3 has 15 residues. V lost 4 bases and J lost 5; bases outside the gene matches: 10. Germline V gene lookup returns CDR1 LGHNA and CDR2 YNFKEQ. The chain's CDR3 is CASSLRPGGADEQYF. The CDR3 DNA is TGTGCCAGCAGCCTACGCCCCGGGGGGGCCGACGAGCAGTACTTC.

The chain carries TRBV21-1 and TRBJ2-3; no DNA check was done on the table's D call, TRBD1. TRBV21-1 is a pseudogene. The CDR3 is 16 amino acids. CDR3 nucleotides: TGTGCCAGCAGGAAGGACAGGGGAGGGATCACAGATACGCAGTATTTT. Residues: CASRKDRGGITDTQYF.

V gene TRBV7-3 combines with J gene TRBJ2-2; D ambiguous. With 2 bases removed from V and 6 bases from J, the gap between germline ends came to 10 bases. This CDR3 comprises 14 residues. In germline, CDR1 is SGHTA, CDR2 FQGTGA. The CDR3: CASSLLLGAGELFF. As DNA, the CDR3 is TGTGCCAGCAGCTTATTATTAGGTGCCGGGGAGCTGTTTTTT.

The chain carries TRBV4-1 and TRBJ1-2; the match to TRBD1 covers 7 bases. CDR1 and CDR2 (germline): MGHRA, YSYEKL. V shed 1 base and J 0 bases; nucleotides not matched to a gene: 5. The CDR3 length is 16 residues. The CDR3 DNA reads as TGCGCCAGCAGCCAAGGGGGACAGTTTGCTAACTATGGCTACACCTTC. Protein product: CASSQGGQFANYGYTF.

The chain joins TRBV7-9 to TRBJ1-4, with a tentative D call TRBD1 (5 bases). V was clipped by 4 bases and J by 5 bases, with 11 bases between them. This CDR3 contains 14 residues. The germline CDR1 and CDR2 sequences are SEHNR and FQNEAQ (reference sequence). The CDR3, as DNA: TGTGCCAGCAGCTACCCACAGGAAAATGAAAAACTGTTTTTT. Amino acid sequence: CASSYPQENEKLFF.

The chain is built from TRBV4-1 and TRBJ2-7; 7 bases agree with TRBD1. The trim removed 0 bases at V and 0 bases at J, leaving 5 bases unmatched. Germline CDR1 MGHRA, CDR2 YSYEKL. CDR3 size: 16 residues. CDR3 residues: CASSQDQTGDSYEQYF. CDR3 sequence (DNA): TGCGCCAGCAGCCAAGACCAAACAGGGGACTCCTACGAGCAGTACTTC.

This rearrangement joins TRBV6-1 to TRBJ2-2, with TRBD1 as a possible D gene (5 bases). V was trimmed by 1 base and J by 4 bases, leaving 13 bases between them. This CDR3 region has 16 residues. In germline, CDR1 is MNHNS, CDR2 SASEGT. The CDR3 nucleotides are TGTGCCAGCAGTGAAGGGGTGGGCAGGGTCACCGGGGAGCTGTTTTTT. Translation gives CASSEGVGRVTGELFF.

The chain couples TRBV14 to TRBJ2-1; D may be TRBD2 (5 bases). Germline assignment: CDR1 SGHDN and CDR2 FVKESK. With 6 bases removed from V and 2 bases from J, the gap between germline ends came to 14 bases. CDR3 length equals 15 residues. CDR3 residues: CASSKGSPAYNEQFF. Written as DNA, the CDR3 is TGTGCCAGCAGTAAAGGGAGTCCAGCCTACAATGAGCAGTTCTTC.

Here the CDR3 DNA reads TGTGCCAGCAGCCCCGGGAGAGTGTTAGATGGCTACACCTTC. Protein sequence: CASSPGRVLDGYTF. This chain uses TRBV6-6 with TRBJ1-2; D call uncertain. Trimming shortened V by 6 bases and J by 6 bases, and 17 bases separated the two germline ends. Per germline, CDR1 MNHNY and CDR2 SVGAGI (reference sequence). CDR3 size: 14 residues.

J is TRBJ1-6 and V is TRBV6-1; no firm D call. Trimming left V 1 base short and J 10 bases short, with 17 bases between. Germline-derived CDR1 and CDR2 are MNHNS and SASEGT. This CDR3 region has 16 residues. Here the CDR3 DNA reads TGTGCCAGCAGTGAAGAAGGGAGGGTATGGGAATCACCCCTCCACTTT. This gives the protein CASSEEGRVWESPLHF.

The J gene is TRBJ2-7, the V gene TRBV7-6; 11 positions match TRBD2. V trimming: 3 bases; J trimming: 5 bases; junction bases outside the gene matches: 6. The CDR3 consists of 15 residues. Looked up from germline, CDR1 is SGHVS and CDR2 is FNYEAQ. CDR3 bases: TGTGCCAGCAGCTTTTCTAGCGGGAGGTGGGACGAGCAGTACTTC. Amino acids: CASSFSSGRWDEQYF.

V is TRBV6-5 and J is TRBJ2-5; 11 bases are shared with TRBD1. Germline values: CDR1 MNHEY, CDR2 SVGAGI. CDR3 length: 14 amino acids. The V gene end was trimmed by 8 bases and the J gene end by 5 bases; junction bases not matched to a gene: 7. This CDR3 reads CASGRTGGAETQYF. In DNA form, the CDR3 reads TGTGCCAGCGGCCGGACAGGGGGCGCGGAGACCCAGTACTTC.

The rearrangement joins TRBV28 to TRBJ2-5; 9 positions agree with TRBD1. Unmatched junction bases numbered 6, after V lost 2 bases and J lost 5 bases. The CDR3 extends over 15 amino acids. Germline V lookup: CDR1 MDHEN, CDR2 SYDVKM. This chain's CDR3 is CASSLLQGAWETQYF. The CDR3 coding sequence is TGTGCCAGCAGTTTACTACAGGGGGCTTGGGAGACCCAGTACTTC. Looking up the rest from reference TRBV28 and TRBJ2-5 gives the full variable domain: DVKVTQSSRYLVKRTGEKVFLECVQDMDHENMFWYRQDPGLGLRLIYFSYDVKMKEKGDIPEGYSVSREKKERFSLILESASTNQTSMYLCASSLLQGAWETQYFGPGTRLLVL.

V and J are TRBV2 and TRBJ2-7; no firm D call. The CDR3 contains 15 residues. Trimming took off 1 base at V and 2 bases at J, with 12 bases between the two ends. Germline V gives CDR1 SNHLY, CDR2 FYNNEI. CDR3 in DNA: TGTGCCAGCAGTGAAGTGGGAATATTGGCCTACGAGCAGTACTTC. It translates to CASSEVGILAYEQYF.